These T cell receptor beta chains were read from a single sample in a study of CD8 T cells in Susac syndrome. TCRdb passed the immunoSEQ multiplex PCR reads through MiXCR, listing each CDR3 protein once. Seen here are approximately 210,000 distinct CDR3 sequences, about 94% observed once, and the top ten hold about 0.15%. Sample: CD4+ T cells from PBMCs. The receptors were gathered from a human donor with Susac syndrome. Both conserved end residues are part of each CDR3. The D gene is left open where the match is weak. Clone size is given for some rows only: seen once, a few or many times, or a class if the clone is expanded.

CDR3 protein: CASSHDTGGFSNQPQHF
CDR3 DNA: TGCGCCAGCAGCCACGACACAGGGGGCTTCAGCAATCAGCCCCAGCATTTT
J gene: TRBJ1-5
V gene: TRBV4-1
D gene: TRBD1
clone size: .

CDR3 protein: CASSQGGTGGMDGYTF
CDR3 DNA: TGTGCCAGCAGCCAAGGCGGCACAGGGGGCATGGATGGCTACACCTTC
J gene: TRBJ1-2
V gene: TRBV4-2
D gene: TRBD1
clone size: .

CDR3 protein: CASSLGGKYEQYF
CDR3 DNA: TGTGCCAGCAGCTTAGGGGGGAAATACGAGCAGTACTTC
J gene: TRBJ2-7
V gene: TRBV7-6
D gene: .
clone size: .

CDR3 protein: CASSIPGQNEKLFF
CDR3 DNA: TGTGCCAGCAGCATCCCGGGACAGAATGAAAAACTGTTTTTT
J gene: TRBJ1-4
V gene: TRBV28
D gene: TRBD1
clone size: .

CDR3 protein: CSVITTSPRTEQFF
CDR3 DNA: TGCAGTGTCATCACCACTAGCCCCCGGACGGAGCAGTTCTTC
J gene: TRBJ2-1
V gene: TRBV20-1
D gene: .
clone size: .

CDR3 protein: CASSLLALQETQYF
CDR3 DNA: TGCGCCAGCAGCTTGTTGGCGCTTCAAGAGACCCAGTACTTC
J gene: TRBJ2-5
V gene: TRBV5-1
D gene: .
clone size: .

CDR3 protein: CAISELGTGVLTEAFF
CDR3 DNA: TGTGCCATCAGTGAGCTAGGGACAGGGGTCCTGACTGAAGCTTTCTTT
J gene: TRBJ1-1
V gene: TRBV10-3
D gene: TRBD1
clone size: .

CDR3 protein: CATIGEGSQPQHF
CDR3 DNA: TGTGCCACAATAGGGGAAGGAAGCCAGCCCCAGCATTTT
J gene: TRBJ1-5
V gene: TRBV19
D gene: .
clone size: once

CDR3 protein: CASALRGQGGYNEQFF
CDR3 DNA: TGTGCCAGCGCCCTAAGAGGACAGGGGGGGTACAATGAGCAGTTCTTC
J gene: TRBJ2-1
V gene: TRBV7-8
D gene: TRBD1
clone size: .

CDR3 protein: CAWSVGTTDTQYF
CDR3 DNA: TGTGCCTGGAGTGTAGGAACCACAGATACGCAGTATTTT
J gene: TRBJ2-3
V gene: TRBV30
D gene: .
clone size: .

CDR3 protein: CASSPGLAGGHNEQFF
CDR3 DNA: TGTGCCAGCAGTCCGGGACTAGCGGGGGGCCACAATGAGCAGTTCTTC
J gene: TRBJ2-1
V gene: TRBV28
D gene: TRBD2
clone size: .

CDR3 protein: CSARLHGTDNSPLHF
CDR3 DNA: TGCAGTGCCCGGCTCCACGGGACGGATAATTCACCCCTCCACTTT
J gene: TRBJ1-6
V gene: TRBV20-1
D gene: .
clone size: .

CDR3 protein: CASSGTGVTEAFF
CDR3 DNA: TGTGCCAGCAGCGGTACAGGGGTCACTGAAGCTTTCTTT
J gene: TRBJ1-1
V gene: TRBV7-2
D gene: TRBD1
clone size: few

CDR3 protein: CSALTSGGANEQFF
CDR3 DNA: TGCAGTGCTCTTACTAGCGGGGGGGCGAATGAGCAGTTCTTC
J gene: TRBJ2-1
V gene: TRBV20-1
D gene: TRBD2
clone size: once

CDR3 protein: CASLTGNYGYTF
CDR3 DNA: TGTGCCAGCCTGACAGGGAACTATGGCTACACCTTC
J gene: TRBJ1-2
V gene: TRBV12-3/TRBV12-4
D gene: TRBD1
clone size: .

CDR3 protein: CASSGQGGTEAFF
CDR3 DNA: TGTGCCAGCTCTGGACAGGGAGGGACTGAAGCTTTCTTT
J gene: TRBJ1-1
V gene: TRBV25-1
D gene: TRBD1
clone size: .

CDR3 protein: CASRAWTGVTEAFF
CDR3 DNA: TGTGCCAGCAGGGCATGGACAGGGGTCACTGAAGCTTTCTTT
J gene: TRBJ1-1
V gene: TRBV6-5
D gene: TRBD1
clone size: .

CDR3 protein: CASSPLGGRNTEAFF
CDR3 DNA: TGTGCCAGCAGCCCTCTTGGGGGACGGAACACTGAAGCTTTCTTT
J gene: TRBJ1-1
V gene: TRBV9
D gene: .
clone size: .

CDR3 protein: CASSRGTGSSYEQYF
CDR3 DNA: TGCGCCAGCAGCCGGGGGACAGGGAGCTCCTACGAGCAGTACTTC
J gene: TRBJ2-7
V gene: TRBV4-3
D gene: TRBD1
clone size: .

CDR3 protein: CASSQNIQDEQYF
CDR3 DNA: TGTGCCAGCAGCCAAAACATCCAGGACGAGCAGTACTTC
J gene: TRBJ2-7
V gene: TRBV3-1
D gene: .
clone size: .

CDR3 protein: CSARSGSGTQYF
CDR3 DNA: TGCAGTGCTAGATCCGGGTCAGGGACCCAGTACTTC
J gene: TRBJ2-5
V gene: TRBV20-1
D gene: .
clone size: .

CDR3 protein: CASPPGEGANVLTF
CDR3 DNA: TGTGCCAGCCCCCCCGGCGAGGGGGCCAACGTCCTGACTTTC
J gene: TRBJ2-6
V gene: TRBV7-9
D gene: .
clone size: .

CDR3 protein: CASSQHTRANTEAFF
CDR3 DNA: TGCGCCAGCAGCCAGCATACCAGGGCGAACACTGAAGCTTTCTTT
J gene: TRBJ1-1
V gene: TRBV4-3
D gene: .
clone size: once

CDR3 protein: CASSDSGSGTGELFF
CDR3 DNA: TGTGCCAGCAGTGACTCGGGGTCGGGCACCGGGGAGCTGTTTTTT
J gene: TRBJ2-2
V gene: TRBV6-4
D gene: .
clone size: .

CDR3 protein: CSARDPGQENTEAFF
CDR3 DNA: TGCAGTGCTAGAGACCCGGGACAGGAGAACACTGAAGCTTTCTTT
J gene: TRBJ1-1
V gene: TRBV20-1
D gene: TRBD1
clone size: .

CDR3 protein: CASSPSQGNGYTF
CDR3 DNA: TGTGCCAGCAGCCCCAGTCAGGGGAATGGCTACACCTTC
J gene: TRBJ1-2
V gene: TRBV6-2/TRBV6-3
D gene: .
clone size: once

CDR3 protein: CASSQDGGGAADTQYF
CDR3 DNA: TGCGCCAGCAGCCAAGATGGCGGGGGGGCAGCAGATACGCAGTATTTT
J gene: TRBJ2-3
V gene: TRBV4-3
D gene: TRBD2
clone size: once

CDR3 protein: CASSPRQDGGLFF
CDR3 DNA: TGCGCCAGCAGCCCTCGACAGGATGGCGGACTGTTTTTT
J gene: TRBJ1-4
V gene: TRBV5-1
D gene: .
clone size: .

CDR3 protein: CASSTPSIGYTF
CDR3 DNA: TGTGCCAGTAGTACCCCTTCAATCGGCTACACCTTC
J gene: TRBJ1-2
V gene: TRBV19
D gene: .
clone size: .

CDR3 protein: CASSYTDNQPQHF
CDR3 DNA: TGTGCCAGCAGTTACACCGACAATCAGCCCCAGCATTTT
J gene: TRBJ1-5
V gene: TRBV6-2/TRBV6-3
D gene: .
clone size: .

CDR3 protein: CSAGLLVGDTQYF
CDR3 DNA: TGCAGTGCTGGCCTGCTGGTTGGAGATACGCAGTATTTT
J gene: TRBJ2-3
V gene: TRBV20-1
D gene: .
clone size: .

CDR3 protein: CASSLSGQGSYEQYF
CDR3 DNA: TGTGCCAGCAGCTTGTCGGGACAGGGGTCTTACGAGCAGTACTTC
J gene: TRBJ2-7
V gene: TRBV13
D gene: TRBD1
clone size: .

CDR3 protein: CSAKFGDSSSYEQYF
CDR3 DNA: TGCAGTGCTAAGTTCGGGGACAGCAGCTCCTACGAGCAGTACTTC
J gene: TRBJ2-7
V gene: TRBV20-1
D gene: TRBD1
clone size: .

CDR3 protein: CSAESPREASETQYF
CDR3 DNA: TGCAGTGCCGAATCCCCACGGGAGGCTTCGGAGACCCAGTACTTC
J gene: TRBJ2-5
V gene: TRBV20-1
D gene: TRBD2
clone size: .

CDR3 protein: CASSQERVPGNTIYF
CDR3 DNA: TGTGCCAGCAGCCAAGAGAGGGTTCCAGGAAACACCATATATTTT
J gene: TRBJ1-3
V gene: TRBV14
D gene: .
clone size: .

CDR3 protein: CASSFGNLNTEAFF
CDR3 DNA: TGCGCCAGCAGCTTCGGCAATTTGAACACTGAAGCTTTCTTT
J gene: TRBJ1-1
V gene: TRBV5-1
D gene: .
clone size: .

CDR3 protein: CASSALQAGAGEKLFF
CDR3 DNA: TGTGCCAGCAGTGCTCTCCAAGCCGGGGCAGGGGAAAAACTGTTTTTT
J gene: TRBJ1-4
V gene: TRBV6-1
D gene: .
clone size: once

CDR3 protein: CASSPETGAVNTEAFF
CDR3 DNA: TGCGCCAGCAGCCCGGAGACAGGGGCGGTGAACACTGAAGCTTTCTTT
J gene: TRBJ1-1
V gene: TRBV5-1
D gene: TRBD1
clone size: .

CDR3 protein: CASSLLVPGANVLTF
CDR3 DNA: TGTGCCAGCAGCTTACTGGTTCCTGGGGCCAACGTCCTGACTTTC
J gene: TRBJ2-6
V gene: TRBV7-2
D gene: .
clone size: .

CDR3 protein: CASRYGPTTEAFF
CDR3 DNA: TGTGCCAGCAGATATGGGCCAACCACTGAAGCTTTCTTT
J gene: TRBJ1-1
V gene: TRBV6-2/TRBV6-3
D gene: .
clone size: .

CDR3 protein: CASQSTGDGIQYF
CDR3 DNA: TGTGCCAGCCAGAGCACAGGGGATGGGATCCAGTACTTC
J gene: TRBJ2-5
V gene: TRBV2
D gene: TRBD1
clone size: once

CDR3 protein: CSTVQRGPSYEQYF
CDR3 DNA: TGCAGTACGGTGCAGCGGGGGCCCTCCTACGAGCAGTACTTC
J gene: TRBJ2-7
V gene: TRBV20-1
D gene: TRBD2
clone size: .

CDR3 protein: CASTLTGFSYEQYF
CDR3 DNA: TGTGCCAGCACCCTAACGGGGTTCTCCTACGAGCAGTACTTC
J gene: TRBJ2-7
V gene: TRBV7-9
D gene: .
clone size: .

CDR3 protein: CASTAAGTSTDTQYF
CDR3 DNA: TGTGCCAGCACCGCAGCGGGGACTAGCACAGATACGCAGTATTTT
J gene: TRBJ2-3
V gene: TRBV6-6
D gene: TRBD2
clone size: .